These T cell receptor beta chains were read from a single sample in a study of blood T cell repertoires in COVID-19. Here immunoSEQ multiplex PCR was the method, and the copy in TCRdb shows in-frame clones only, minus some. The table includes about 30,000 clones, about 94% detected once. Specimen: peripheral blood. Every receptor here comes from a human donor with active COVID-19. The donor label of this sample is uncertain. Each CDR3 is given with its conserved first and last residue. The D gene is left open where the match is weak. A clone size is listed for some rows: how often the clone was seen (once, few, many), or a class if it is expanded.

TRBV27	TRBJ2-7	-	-	TGTGCCAGCAGCTCCCCGCGCGTAGGGGACTACGAGCAGTACTTC	CASSSPRVGDYEQYF
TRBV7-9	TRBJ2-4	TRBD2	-	TGTGCCAGCAGCTTAGAGCGGGGGAAAAACATTCAGTACTTC	CASSLERGKNIQYF
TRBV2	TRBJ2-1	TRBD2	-	TGTGCCAGCAGCCCACAGAAATTTAGCGGGGTCCCGAACAATGAGCAGTTCTTC	CASSPQKFSGVPNNEQFF
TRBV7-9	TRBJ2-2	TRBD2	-	TGTGCCAGCAGCTCCCTAGCGGGAGGATGGGAGCTGTTTTTT	CASSSLAGGWELFF
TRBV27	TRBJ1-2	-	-	TGTGCCAGCAGTTTAGGGCTATCCCCCAGCTATGGCTACACCTTC	CASSLGLSPSYGYTF
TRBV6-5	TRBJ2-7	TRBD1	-	TGTGCCAGCAGTCGGACAGGCTCCTACGAGCAGTACTTC	CASSRTGSYEQYF
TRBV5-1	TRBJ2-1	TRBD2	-	TGCGCCAGCAGCTTGGTGACTAGCGGTCTCAATGAGCAGTTCTTC	CASSLVTSGLNEQFF
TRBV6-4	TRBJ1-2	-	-	TGTGCCAGCAGTGACTCGACTGCAGTCTCTCCCTATGGCTACACCTTC	CASSDSTAVSPYGYTF
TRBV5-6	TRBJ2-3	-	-	TGTGCCAGCAGCTTCCTCCAGGGAACAGATACGCAGTATTTT	CASSFLQGTDTQYF
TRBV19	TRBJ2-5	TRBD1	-	TGTGCCAGTAGTACCACAGGGGGCAGCGAGACCCAGTACTTC	CASSTTGGSETQYF
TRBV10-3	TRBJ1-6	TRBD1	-	TGTGCCATCAGTCCCCAGGCAGGGGGTAGCTCCTATAATTCACCCCTCCACTTT	CAISPQAGGSSYNSPLHF
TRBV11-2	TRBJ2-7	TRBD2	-	TGTGCCAGCAGCCGGCGGACTAGCGGGGCCTACGAGCAGTACTTC	CASSRRTSGAYEQYF
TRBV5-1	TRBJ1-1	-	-	TGCGCCAGCAGCGCAACAGCGAACACTGAAGCTTTCTTT	CASSATANTEAFF
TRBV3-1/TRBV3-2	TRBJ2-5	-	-	TGTGCCAGCAGCCAAACGGGGAAAGTGGAGACCCAGTACTTC	CASSQTGKVETQYF
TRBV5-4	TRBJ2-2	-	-	TGTGCCAGCAGCCCCCACTATAACACCGGGGAGCTGTTTTTT	CASSPHYNTGELFF
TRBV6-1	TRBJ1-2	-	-	TGTGCCAGCAGTGAGTCGAGTAACTATGGCTACACCTTC	CASSESSNYGYTF
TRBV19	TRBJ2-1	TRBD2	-	TGTGCCCCATCAAGACCGGGACTAGCGGGACTAAATGAGCAGTTCTTC	CAPSRPGLAGLNEQFF
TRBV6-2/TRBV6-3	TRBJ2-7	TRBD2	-	TGTGCCAGCAGTTACGTCGGGAGGGCCCCTCCTAGGGAGCAGTACTTC	CASSYVGRAPPREQYF
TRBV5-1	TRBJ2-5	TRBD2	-	TGCGCCAGCAGCTTACAACCTAGCGGGAGGGCAGGGGAGACCCAGTACTTC	CASSLQPSGRAGETQYF
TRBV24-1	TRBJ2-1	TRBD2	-	TGTGCCACCAGTGATCCGACTAGCGGAAACTACAATGAGCAGTTCTTC	CATSDPTSGNYNEQFF
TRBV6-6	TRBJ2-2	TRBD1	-	TGTGCCAGCAGAAAGGGACAGGGGACCGGGGAGCTGTTTTTT	CASRKGQGTGELFF
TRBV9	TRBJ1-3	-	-	TGTGCCAGCAGCCCGAGGCTGGAAGGTCCGTCTGGAAACACCATATATTTT	CASSPRLEGPSGNTIYF
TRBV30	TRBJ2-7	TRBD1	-	TGTGCCTGGAGTTTCACAGGGGGCGAGGGGGAGCAGTACTTC	CAWSFTGGEGEQYF
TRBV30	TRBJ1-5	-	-	TGTGCCTGGAGGGGAGGGAATAGCAATCAGCCCCAGCATTTT	CAWRGGNSNQPQHF
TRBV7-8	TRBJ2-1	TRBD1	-	TGTGCCAGCAGCACCGGGACAGGGGACTTGCGGCTACAATACAATGAGCAGTTCTTC	CASSTGTGDLRLQYNEQFF
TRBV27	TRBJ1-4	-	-	TGTGCCAGCAGTCCAGGACAAACTAATGAAAAACTGTTTTTT	CASSPGQTNEKLFF
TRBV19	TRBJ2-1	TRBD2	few	TGTGCCAGTAGTATTTTGGTTGCGGGAGGGCGCGACAATGAGCAGTTCTTC	CASSILVAGGRDNEQFF
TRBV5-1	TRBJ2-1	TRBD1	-	TGCGCCAGCAGCTTGGGGCCGGGACAGGGTATGAATGAGCAGTTCTTC	CASSLGPGQGMNEQFF
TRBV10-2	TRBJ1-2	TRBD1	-	TGCGCCAGCAGCAGACAGGGGGCGGAAGGCTACACCTTC	CASSRQGAEGYTF
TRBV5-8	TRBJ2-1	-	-	TGTGCCAGCAGCTTGATCGCGGGGAGCTCCTACAATGAGCAGTTCTTC	CASSLIAGSSYNEQFF
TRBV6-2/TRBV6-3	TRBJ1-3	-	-	TGTGCCAGCAGTTACGACGCGGTAAGCTCTGGAAACACCATATATTTT	CASSYDAVSSGNTIYF
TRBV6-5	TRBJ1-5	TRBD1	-	TGTGCCAGCAGTCCCCAGAGGGGGCCCAATCAGCCCCAGCATTTT	CASSPQRGPNQPQHF
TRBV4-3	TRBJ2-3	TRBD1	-	TGCGCCAGCAGCCACGGGCTAGCGGACAGGGGTGAGTTGGATACGCAGTATTTT	CASSHGLADRGELDTQYF
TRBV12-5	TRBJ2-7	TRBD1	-	TGTGCTAGTGGTTTGACGACAGGGCATAGCTCCTACGAGCAGTACTTC	CASGLTTGHSSYEQYF
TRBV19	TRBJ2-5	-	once	TGTGCCAGTAGCGGAGGAGGGTCGAGAGAGACCCAGTACTTC	CASSGGGSRETQYF
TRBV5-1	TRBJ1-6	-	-	TGCGCCAGCAGCTTGGCCGGAAGGGGGAAGAATTCACCCCTCCACTTT	CASSLAGRGKNSPLHF
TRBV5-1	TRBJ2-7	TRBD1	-	TGCGCCAGCAGCATCTCCCCGGGACAGGCCTACGAGCAGTACTTC	CASSISPGQAYEQYF
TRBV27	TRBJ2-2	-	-	TGTGCCAGCAGTTTGATCGGCACCGGGGAGCTGTTTTTT	CASSLIGTGELFF
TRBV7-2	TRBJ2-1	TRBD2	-	TGTGCCAGCAGCTTAGGACTAGCGGGGGGGCGCTCCTACAATGAGCAGTTCTTC	CASSLGLAGGRSYNEQFF
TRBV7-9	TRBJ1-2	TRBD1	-	TGTGCCAGCAGCGACCGGGACAGGGACTCGGATGGCTACACCTTC	CASSDRDRDSDGYTF
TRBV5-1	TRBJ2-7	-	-	TGCGCCAGCAGCCCCGGAGGGAGCTCCTACGAGCAGTACTTC	CASSPGGSSYEQYF
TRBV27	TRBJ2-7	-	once	TGTGCCAGCAGGCCGCAGGGCCGCTCCTACGAGCAGTACTTC	CASRPQGRSYEQYF
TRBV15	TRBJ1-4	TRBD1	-	TGTGCCACCAGCAGACGGACAGGGGGTAGTGAAAAACTGTTTTTT	CATSRRTGGSEKLFF
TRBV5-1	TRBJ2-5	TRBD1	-	TGCGCCAGCAGCCCGGGACAGGGCGCCGAGACCCAGTACTTC	CASSPGQGAETQYF
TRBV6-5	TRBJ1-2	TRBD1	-	TGTGCCAGCAGTTATAGACAGGGGTATGGCTACACCTTC	CASSYRQGYGYTF
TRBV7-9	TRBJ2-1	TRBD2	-	TGTGCCAGCAGCCCCCCCCGGAGTAGCGGGAGTCTCTACAATGAGCAGTTCTTC	CASSPPRSSGSLYNEQFF
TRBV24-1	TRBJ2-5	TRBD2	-	TGTGCCACCAGTGATGCGACTAGCGGGAGGGTGGAGACCCAGTACTTC	CATSDATSGRVETQYF
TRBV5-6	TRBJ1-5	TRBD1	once	TGTGCCAGCAGCTTGTTTCAGGGGGCGGGCAATCAGCCCCAGCATTTT	CASSLFQGAGNQPQHF
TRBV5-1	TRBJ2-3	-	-	TGCGCCAGCAGCCCTGGACTGAGCACAGATACGCAGTATTTT	CASSPGLSTDTQYF
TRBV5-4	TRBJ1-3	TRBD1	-	TGTGCCAGCAGCTTCAATAACAGGGGAAATGGAAACACCATATATTTT	CASSFNNRGNGNTIYF
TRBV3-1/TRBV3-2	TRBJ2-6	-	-	TGTGCCAGCAGCCAGGGAGCCGGCTCTGGGGCCAACGTCCTGACTTTC	CASSQGAGSGANVLTF
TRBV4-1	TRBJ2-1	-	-	TGCGCCAGCAGCCAAGATTTCCTAGAGAGGGATGAGCAGTTCTTC	CASSQDFLERDEQFF
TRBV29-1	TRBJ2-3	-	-	TGCAGCGGGGCTAGCGTGGTGAACACAGATACGCAGTATTTT	CSGASVVNTDTQYF
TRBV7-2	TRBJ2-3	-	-	TGTGCCAGCAGCTCCGGGATTAGCACAGATACGCAGTATTTT	CASSSGISTDTQYF
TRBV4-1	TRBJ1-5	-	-	TGCGCCAGCAGCCAAGATGGGGGGGCAGGCAATCAGCCCCAGCATTTT	CASSQDGGAGNQPQHF